A selection of T cell receptor beta chains follows, all from one sample in a study of metastatic and nonmetastatic thyroid tumors. Using MiXCR, TCRdb reanalyzed the PCR reads. This sample has about 85,000 clones, with roughly 8.6% found just once. The sequenced material came from blood. The origin of the receptors is a female donor with papillary thyroid cancer or a benign thyroid nodule (not recorded which). Some clones in this sample may be carry-over from other donors' samples. CDR3s include the opening cysteine and the closing phenylalanine or tryptophan. Fields, in order: clone size, D gene, J gene, CDR3 length, V gene, CDR3 protein, CDR3 DNA. The D gene is left open where the match is weak. Rows may omit the clone size; those that give it use once, few, many or a size class.

>many|.|TRBJ1-5|15|TRBV6-1
CASRDSGRNNQPQHF
TGTGCCAGCAGAGATTCGGGTCGAAACAATCAGCCCCAGCATTTT
>many|TRBD1|TRBJ1-1|17|TRBV12-3/TRBV12-4
CASSLGGQGLLNTEAFF
TGTGCCAGCAGTTTGGGGGGACAGGGACTCCTGAACACTGAAGCTTTCTTT
>many|.|TRBJ1-5|15|TRBV12-5
CASGITGTSNQPQHF
TGTGCTAGTGGCATAACAGGGACGAGCAATCAGCCCCAGCATTTT
>few|.|TRBJ2-5|13|TRBV12-5
CASGSVGGETQYF
TGTGCTAGTGGTTCAGTGGGGGGAGAGACCCAGTACTTC
>many|TRBD1|TRBJ2-5|15|TRBV6-1
CASQPPGQGWETQYF
TGTGCCAGCCAACCCCCGGGACAGGGTTGGGAGACCCAGTACTTC
>many|.|TRBJ2-5|14|TRBV28
CASSFFQGGETQYF
TGTGCCAGCAGTTTCTTCCAGGGAGGTGAGACCCAGTACTTC
>many|TRBD2|TRBJ2-3|15|TRBV6-4
CASSDEAGGVDTQYF
TGTGCCAGCAGTGACGAAGCGGGGGGAGTAGATACGCAGTATTTT
>many|TRBD1|TRBJ1-3|14|TRBV20-1
CSALDRGQWNTIYF
TGCAGTGCCTTAGACAGGGGGCAGTGGAACACCATATATTTT
>.|TRBD1|TRBJ1-3|17|TRBV28
CASGRPGTGHGGNTIYF
TGTGCCAGCGGTCGTCCCGGGACAGGGCACGGTGGAAACACCATATATTTT
>few|TRBD1|TRBJ1-2|15|TRBV6-1
CASSRADRGNYGYTF
TGTGCCAGCAGTCGGGCAGACAGGGGCAACTATGGCTACACCTTC
>many|TRBD2|TRBJ2-1|15|TRBV27
CASSRAGGLYNEQFF
TGTGCCAGCAGTCGAGCGGGGGGGCTCTACAATGAGCAGTTCTTC
>many|.|TRBJ2-7|16|TRBV11-2
CASSFPDWGSDYEQYF
TGTGCCAGCAGCTTCCCGGATTGGGGGTCCGATTACGAGCAGTACTTC
>few|TRBD2|TRBJ2-3|14|TRBV6-1
CASRRGGWKDTQYF
TGTGCCAGCAGGCGCGGGGGGTGGAAAGATACGCAGTATTTT
>many|TRBD2|TRBJ2-5|16|TRBV5-4
CASSWPGTSGEETQYF
TGTGCCAGCAGCTGGCCCGGGACTAGCGGGGAAGAGACCCAGTACTTC
>few|TRBD2|TRBJ2-3|15|TRBV27
CASSLLAGGSDTQYF
TGTGCCAGCAGTTTACTAGCGGGGGGGTCAGATACGCAGTATTTT
>many|.|TRBJ2-5|15|TRBV7-9
CASSLLTVTQETQYF
TGTGCCAGCAGCCTGCTGACTGTCACGCAGGAGACCCAGTACTTC
>many|.|TRBJ1-3|15|TRBV7-6
CASSLQAYSGNTIYF
TGTGCCAGCAGCCTACAGGCTTACTCTGGAAACACCATATATTTT
>many|.|TRBJ2-7|12|TRBV18
CASSPPDSEQYF
TGTGCCAGCTCACCACCCGACAGCGAGCAGTACTTC
>many|.|TRBJ2-3|14|TRBV7-3
CASSQDGGTDTQYF
TGTGCCAGCAGCCAAGACGGGGGAACAGATACGCAGTATTTT
>.|.|TRBJ2-7|15|TRBV7-3
CASSLQGYYSAEQYF
TGTGCCAGCAGCTTACAGGGATATTACTCTGCCGAGCAGTACTTC
>many|.|TRBJ1-3|16|TRBV5-6
CASSLAGAGVRDTIYF
TGTGCCAGCAGCTTGGCCGGGGCAGGGGTCCGGGACACCATATATTTT
>many|.|TRBJ1-5|14|TRBV7-8
CASSSTVLNQPQHF
TGTGCCAGCAGCTCGACAGTGCTAAATCAGCCCCAGCATTTT
>many|TRBD1|TRBJ1-2|15|TRBV6-1
CASSEGAQGIMGYTF
TGTGCCAGCAGTGAAGGCGCACAGGGGATAATGGGCTACACCTTC
>many|.|TRBJ1-3|16|TRBV28
CASSLGGGTAGNTIYF
TGTGCCAGCAGTTTAGGGGGAGGGACGGCTGGAAACACCATATATTTT
>many|TRBD1|TRBJ1-1|15|TRBV12-3/TRBV12-4
CASTMTGFLQTEAFF
TGTGCCAGCACCATGACAGGGTTTTTGCAGACTGAAGCTTTCTTT
>many|.|TRBJ2-6|12|TRBV6-1
CASSSGANVLTF
TGTGCCAGCAGTTCTGGGGCCAACGTCCTGACTTTC
>many|.|TRBJ1-2|12|TRBV19
CASSGPHYGYTF
TGTGCCAGTAGTGGGCCGCACTATGGCTACACCTTC
>.|TRBD2|TRBJ2-5|17|TRBV9
CASSGGLAGGLGETQYF
TGTGCCAGCAGCGGAGGATTAGCGGGGGGTCTGGGGGAGACCCAGTACTTC
>.|.|TRBJ2-3|16|TRBV4-1
CASIRQTGESTDTQYF
TGCGCCAGCATCCGCCAGACGGGGGAGAGCACAGATACGCAGTATTTT
>many|.|TRBJ1-1|15|TRBV5-5
CASSGRDRWNTEAFF
TGTGCCAGCAGCGGCCGGGACCGATGGAACACTGAAGCTTTCTTT
>many|TRBD2|TRBJ2-3|14|TRBV19
CASSPSGGTDTQYF
TGTGCCAGTAGCCCAAGCGGGGGCACAGATACGCAGTATTTT
>many|.|TRBJ1-6|18|TRBV6-5
CASSYGIGGAARNSPLHF
TGTGCCAGCAGTTACGGGATCGGAGGGGCAGCAAGAAATTCACCCCTCCACTTT
>many|.|TRBJ2-3|14|TRBV29-1
CSVLGRGSTDTQYF
TGCAGCGTTCTGGGACGGGGGAGCACAGATACGCAGTATTTT
>.|.|TRBJ2-3|13|TRBV6-1
CSISQGLADTQYF
TGTTCCATCAGCCAGGGGTTGGCAGATACGCAGTATTTT
>many|.|TRBJ1-1|14|TRBV19
CASNGQGLNTEAFF
TGTGCCAGTAATGGTCAGGGACTGAACACTGAAGCTTTCTTT
>many|TRBD1|TRBJ1-2|14|TRBV20-1
CSAQTGWVAYGYTF
TGCAGTGCGCAGACAGGGTGGGTCGCCTATGGCTACACCTTC
>many|TRBD1|TRBJ1-2|15|TRBV4-1
CASSQAGTGVDGYTF
TGCGCCAGCAGCCAGGCCGGGACAGGGGTAGATGGCTACACCTTC
>many|.|TRBJ1-6|13|TRBV6-5
CASSYGSYSPLHF
TGTGCCAGCAGTTACGGCAGTTATTCACCCCTCCACTTT
>large|TRBD2|TRBJ2-2|15|TRBV6-4
CASSDGTSDTGELFF
TGTGCCAGCAGTGACGGGACTAGCGACACCGGGGAGCTGTTTTTT
>many|TRBD2|TRBJ2-7|17|TRBV5-1
CASSYGTSGLSSYEQYF
TGCGCCAGCAGCTACGGGACTAGCGGGCTTAGCTCCTACGAGCAGTACTTC
>once|.|TRBJ1-4|12|TRBV20-1
CSAPGVNEKLFF
TGCAGTGCTCCCGGGGTGAATGAAAAACTGTTTTTT
>many|.|TRBJ1-1|11|TRBV2
CASSPLFEAFF
TGTGCCAGCTCCCCCTTATTTGAAGCTTTCTTT
>many|.|TRBJ2-1|17|TRBV6-1
CASSEGGYLSSYNEQFF
TGTGCCAGCAGTGAAGGGGGCTACCTTAGCTCCTACAATGAGCAGTTCTTC
>.|.|TRBJ2-5|16|TRBV28
CASSLKGTVDQETQYF
TGTGCCAGCAGTTTAAAGGGGACGGTTGACCAAGAGACCCAGTACTTC
>many|TRBD1|TRBJ1-1|16|TRBV6-1
CASSDPSTGGYTEAFF
TGTGCCAGCAGTGATCCTTCGACAGGGGGATATACTGAAGCTTTCTTT
>many|TRBD1|TRBJ2-2|11|TRBV6-1
CATDRAGELFF
TGTGCCACCGACAGGGCCGGGGAGCTGTTTTTT
>many|TRBD1|TRBJ1-1|14|TRBV20-1
CSYKTGQGYTEAFF
TGCAGTTATAAGACGGGACAGGGGTATACTGAAGCTTTCTTT
>.|.|TRBJ2-2|16|TRBV2
CASSEWWGPNTGELFF
TGTGCCAGCAGTGAATGGTGGGGCCCGAACACCGGGGAGCTGTTTTTT
>many|TRBD1|TRBJ1-1|15|TRBV28
CASSLSDRGSTEAFF
TGTGCCAGCAGTTTATCGGACAGGGGAAGCACTGAAGCTTTCTTT
>many|.|TRBJ2-7|16|TRBV11-2
CASSLEGTGKTYEQYF
TGTGCCAGCAGCTTAGAGGGCACGGGTAAGACCTACGAGCAGTACTTC
>many|.|TRBJ2-5|17|TRBV6-5
CASSYSYFGEKGETQYF
TGTGCCAGCAGTTACTCTTACTTCGGGGAGAAGGGGGAGACCCAGTACTTC
>many|TRBD2|TRBJ2-4|18|TRBV5-1
CASSLPLAGGLAKNIQYF
TGCGCCAGCAGCCTCCCACTAGCGGGGGGGCTAGCCAAAAACATTCAGTACTTC
>many|TRBD1|TRBJ1-6|13|TRBV6-1
CASSRTGLSPLHF
TGTGCCAGCAGCCGGACAGGACTGTCACCCCTCCACTTT
>many|.|TRBJ2-3|13|TRBV20-1
CSAASGSTDTQYF
TGCAGTGCAGCGAGCGGGTCCACAGATACGCAGTATTTT
>few|.|TRBJ1-5|11|TRBV6-1
CASSDWAPQHF
TGTGCCAGCAGTGACTGGGCGCCCCAGCATTTT
>many|.|TRBJ2-7|14|TRBV14
CASSQELGSWEQYF
TGTGCCAGCAGCCAAGAACTGGGTTCTTGGGAGCAGTACTTC
>many|.|TRBJ1-5|14|TRBV24-1
CATSNPGTNQPQHF
TGTGCCACCAGTAACCCTGGGACCAATCAGCCCCAGCATTTT
>many|TRBD2|TRBJ2-3|14|TRBV28
CASSLGLAGDTQYF
TGTGCCAGCAGTCTTGGACTAGCAGGGGATACGCAGTATTTT
>few|.|TRBJ2-7|14|TRBV6-1
CASRHSGHSYEQYF
TGTGCCAGCAGGCACTCGGGACACTCCTACGAGCAGTACTTC
>many|.|TRBJ2-4|15|TRBV5-1
CASSYKPGDKNIQYF
TGCGCCAGCAGCTATAAACCCGGGGACAAAAACATTCAGTACTTC